A selection of T cell receptor beta chains follows, all from one sample in a study of cytomegalovirus exposure and HLA in healthy donors. Assay: immunoSEQ multiplex PCR; the TCRdb copy retains only in-frame clones and omits some. The profile shows over 75,000 clones, roughly 86% of them singletons. The sequencing input was PBMCs. All receptors derive from a woman aged 18-30 years in good health and CMV-seropositive. The CDR3 runs from the conserved cysteine through the conserved F or W. A D gene is named only where the DNA matches it firmly. A row's size may be missing; if present it is once, few, many or a size class.

d_gene: TRBD1
v_gene: TRBV5-1
j_gene: TRBJ2-5
abundance: -
CDR3nt: TGCGCCAGCAGGCGCCTCGGGGACAGGGAAGAGACCCAGTACTTC
CDR3aa: CASRRLGDREETQYF

d_gene: -
v_gene: TRBV19
j_gene: TRBJ1-1
abundance: few
CDR3nt: TGTGCCAGTTCCACAAATATGAACACTGAAGCTTTCTTT
CDR3aa: CASSTNMNTEAFF

d_gene: -
v_gene: TRBV4-1
j_gene: TRBJ1-2
abundance: -
CDR3nt: TGCGCCAGCAGCCAAGATTTCGGGTCACTCGGCTACACCTTC
CDR3aa: CASSQDFGSLGYTF

d_gene: -
v_gene: TRBV6-5
j_gene: TRBJ2-2
abundance: -
CDR3nt: TGTGCCAGCAGTTACTTCGACGGGACCGGGGAGCTGTTTTTT
CDR3aa: CASSYFDGTGELFF

d_gene: -
v_gene: TRBV5-6
j_gene: TRBJ2-7
abundance: -
CDR3nt: TGTGCCAGCAGCTTTGAGAAACTCTACGAGCAGTACTTC
CDR3aa: CASSFEKLYEQYF

d_gene: TRBD1
v_gene: TRBV4-1
j_gene: TRBJ1-5
abundance: -
CDR3nt: TGCGCCAGCAGCCATAAGACAGGGGGCGAATGGCCCCAGCATTTT
CDR3aa: CASSHKTGGEWPQHF

d_gene: -
v_gene: TRBV15
j_gene: TRBJ2-7
abundance: -
CDR3nt: TGTGCCACCAGCGACTACTCCTACGAGCAGTACTTC
CDR3aa: CATSDYSYEQYF

d_gene: -
v_gene: TRBV4-1
j_gene: TRBJ2-7
abundance: -
CDR3nt: TGCGCCAGCAGGCTAGGGGAGGAACTTTACTACGAGCAGTACTTC
CDR3aa: CASRLGEELYYEQYF

d_gene: TRBD1
v_gene: TRBV6-1
j_gene: TRBJ2-5
abundance: -
CDR3nt: TGTGCCAGCAGTCTGGGACAGACGTACCAAGAGACCCAGTACTTC
CDR3aa: CASSLGQTYQETQYF

d_gene: TRBD1
v_gene: TRBV2
j_gene: TRBJ1-4
abundance: -
CDR3nt: TGTGCCAGCAGAACGGGACAGGGGAATGAAAAACTGTTTTTT
CDR3aa: CASRTGQGNEKLFF

d_gene: TRBD2
v_gene: TRBV6-1
j_gene: TRBJ2-3
abundance: -
CDR3nt: TGTGCCAGCAGGCTAGCGGGGTATAGCACAGATACGCAGTATTTT
CDR3aa: CASRLAGYSTDTQYF

d_gene: -
v_gene: TRBV5-4
j_gene: TRBJ2-7
abundance: -
CDR3nt: TGTGCCAGCAGCGACGAGCGGACCTACGAGCAGTACTTC
CDR3aa: CASSDERTYEQYF

d_gene: TRBD2
v_gene: TRBV30
j_gene: TRBJ2-1
abundance: -
CDR3nt: TGTGCCTGGTTGTCGGGGACTAGCTCCTACAATGAGCAGTTCTTC
CDR3aa: CAWLSGTSSYNEQFF

d_gene: -
v_gene: TRBV27
j_gene: TRBJ1-5
abundance: -
CDR3nt: TGTGCCAGCAGTTTCCAGGGGAATCAGCCCCAGCATTTT
CDR3aa: CASSFQGNQPQHF

d_gene: TRBD1
v_gene: TRBV25-1
j_gene: TRBJ2-1
abundance: once
CDR3nt: TGTGCCAGCAGTGAAAGAGGGACAGGGGGGAATAATGAGCAGTTCTTC
CDR3aa: CASSERGTGGNNEQFF